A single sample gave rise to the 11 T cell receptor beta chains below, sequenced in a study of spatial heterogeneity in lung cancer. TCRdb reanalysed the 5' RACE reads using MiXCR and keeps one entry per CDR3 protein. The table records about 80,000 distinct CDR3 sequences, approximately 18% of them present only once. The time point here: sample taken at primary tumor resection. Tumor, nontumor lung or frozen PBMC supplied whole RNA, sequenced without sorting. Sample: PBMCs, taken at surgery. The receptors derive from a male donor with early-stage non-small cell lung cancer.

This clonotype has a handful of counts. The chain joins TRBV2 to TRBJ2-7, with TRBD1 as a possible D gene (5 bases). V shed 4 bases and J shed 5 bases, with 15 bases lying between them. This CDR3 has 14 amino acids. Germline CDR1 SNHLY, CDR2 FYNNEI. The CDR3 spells CASSVKVTGHEQYF. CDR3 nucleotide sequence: TGTGCCAGCAGTGTTAAAGTCACAGGCCACGAGCAGTACTTC. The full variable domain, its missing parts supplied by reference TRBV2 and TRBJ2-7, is EPEVTQTPSHQVTQMGQEVILRCVPISNHLYFYWYRQILGQKVEFLVSFYNNEISEKSEIFDDQFSVERPDGSNFTLKIRSTKLEDSAMYFCASSVKVTGHEQYFGPGTRLTVT.

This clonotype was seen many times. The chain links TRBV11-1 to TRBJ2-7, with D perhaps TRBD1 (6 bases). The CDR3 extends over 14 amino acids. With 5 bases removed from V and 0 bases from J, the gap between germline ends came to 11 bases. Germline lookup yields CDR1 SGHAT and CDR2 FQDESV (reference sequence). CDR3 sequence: CASSRTASSYEQYF. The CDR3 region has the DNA TGTGCCAGCAGCAGGACAGCGAGCTCCTACGAGCAGTACTTC.

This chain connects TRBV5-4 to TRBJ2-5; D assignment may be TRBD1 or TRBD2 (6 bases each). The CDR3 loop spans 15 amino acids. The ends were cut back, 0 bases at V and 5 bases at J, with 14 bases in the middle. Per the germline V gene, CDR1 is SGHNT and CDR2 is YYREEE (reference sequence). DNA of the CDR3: TGTGCCAGCAGCTTGGCCAACAGGGCGGGGGAGACCCAGTACTTC. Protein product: CASSLANRAGETQYF.

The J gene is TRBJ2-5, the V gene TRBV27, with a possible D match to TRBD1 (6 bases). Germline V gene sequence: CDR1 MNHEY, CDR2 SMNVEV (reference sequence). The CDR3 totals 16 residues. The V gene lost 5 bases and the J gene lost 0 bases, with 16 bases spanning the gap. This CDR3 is CASSRRGKPYQETQYF. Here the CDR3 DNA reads TGTGCCAGCAGTCGAAGGGGGAAGCCGTACCAAGAGACCCAGTACTTC.

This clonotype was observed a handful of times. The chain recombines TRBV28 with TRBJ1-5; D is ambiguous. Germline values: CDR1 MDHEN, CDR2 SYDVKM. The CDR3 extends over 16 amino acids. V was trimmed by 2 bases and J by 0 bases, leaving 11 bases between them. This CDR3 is CASSLRRSYSNQPQHF. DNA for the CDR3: TGTGCCAGCAGTTTACGCAGGAGTTATAGCAATCAGCCCCAGCATTTT. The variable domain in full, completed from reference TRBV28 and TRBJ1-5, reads DVKVTQSSRYLVKRTGEKVFLECVQDMDHENMFWYRQDPGLGLRLIYFSYDVKMKEKGDIPEGYSVSREKKERFSLILESASTNQTSMYLCASSLRRSYSNQPQHFGDGTRLSIL.

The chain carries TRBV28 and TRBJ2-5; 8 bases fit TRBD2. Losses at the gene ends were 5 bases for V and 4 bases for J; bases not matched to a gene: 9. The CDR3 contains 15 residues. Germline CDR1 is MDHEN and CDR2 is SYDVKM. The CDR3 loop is CASSSATGRGETQYF. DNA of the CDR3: TGTGCCAGCAGTAGCGCAACCGGGAGGGGAGAGACCCAGTACTTC.

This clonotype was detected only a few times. DNA of the CDR3: TGCAGTGCTCGACCTTTGACAGTCAGCTCCTATAATTCACCCCTCCACTTT. This translates into CSARPLTVSSYNSPLHF. This sequence joins TRBV20-1 and TRBJ1-6; TRBD1 might be the D (5 bases). Germline V gene sequence: CDR1 DFQATT, CDR2 SNEGSKA (reference sequence). With 5 bases removed from V and 0 bases from J, the gap between germline ends came to 17 bases. This CDR3 spans 17 amino acids.

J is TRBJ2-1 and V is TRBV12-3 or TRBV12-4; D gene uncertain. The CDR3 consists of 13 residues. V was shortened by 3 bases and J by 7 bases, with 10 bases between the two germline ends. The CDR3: CASSFAASNEQFF. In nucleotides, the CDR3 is TGTGCCAGCAGTTTCGCAGCTTCGAATGAGCAGTTCTTC.

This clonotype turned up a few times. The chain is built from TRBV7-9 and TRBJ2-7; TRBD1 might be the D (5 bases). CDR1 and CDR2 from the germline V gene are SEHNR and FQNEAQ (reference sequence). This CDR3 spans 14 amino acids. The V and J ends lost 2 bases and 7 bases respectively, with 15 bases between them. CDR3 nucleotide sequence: TGTGCCAGCAGCTTACAGGGTTTCAGAGGAGAGCAGTACTTC. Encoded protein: CASSLQGFRGEQYF.

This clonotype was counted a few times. This CDR3 reads CASSLAMPSTDTQYF. The CDR3 DNA reads as TGTGCCAGCAGCTTAGCGATGCCTAGCACAGATACGCAGTATTTT. This sequence joins TRBV7-2 and TRBJ2-3, with no clear D. There are 15 residues in the CDR3. The V and J ends lost 0 bases and 0 bases respectively, with 7 bases between them. Germline CDR1 and CDR2: SGHTA and FQGNSA.

The CDR3, as DNA: TGCGCCAGCAGCTTGGGGCAGGGGTTTGAAGCTTTCTTT. Translated: CASSLGQGFEAFF. The rearrangement links TRBV5-1 to TRBJ1-1; D is possibly TRBD1 (6 bases). Germline CDR1 is SGHRS and CDR2 is YFSETQ. The CDR3 has 13 residues. V was trimmed by 0 bases and J by 7 bases, leaving 10 bases between them.